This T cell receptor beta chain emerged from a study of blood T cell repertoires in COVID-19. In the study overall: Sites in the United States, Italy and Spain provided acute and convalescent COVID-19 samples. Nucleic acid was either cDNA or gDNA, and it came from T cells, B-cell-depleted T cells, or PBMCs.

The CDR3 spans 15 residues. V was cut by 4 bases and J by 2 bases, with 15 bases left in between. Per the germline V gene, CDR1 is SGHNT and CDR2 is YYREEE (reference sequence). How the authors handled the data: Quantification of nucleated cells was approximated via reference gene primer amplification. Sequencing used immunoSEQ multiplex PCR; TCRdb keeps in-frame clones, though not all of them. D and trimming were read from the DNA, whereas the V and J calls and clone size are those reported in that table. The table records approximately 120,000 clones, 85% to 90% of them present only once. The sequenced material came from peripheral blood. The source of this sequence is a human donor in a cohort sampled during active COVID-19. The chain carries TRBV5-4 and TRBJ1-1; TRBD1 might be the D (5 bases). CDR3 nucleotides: TGTGCCAGCAGCCCGCTAGGGGTGGTCAACACTGAAGCTTTCTTT. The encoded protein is CASSPLGVVNTEAFF.